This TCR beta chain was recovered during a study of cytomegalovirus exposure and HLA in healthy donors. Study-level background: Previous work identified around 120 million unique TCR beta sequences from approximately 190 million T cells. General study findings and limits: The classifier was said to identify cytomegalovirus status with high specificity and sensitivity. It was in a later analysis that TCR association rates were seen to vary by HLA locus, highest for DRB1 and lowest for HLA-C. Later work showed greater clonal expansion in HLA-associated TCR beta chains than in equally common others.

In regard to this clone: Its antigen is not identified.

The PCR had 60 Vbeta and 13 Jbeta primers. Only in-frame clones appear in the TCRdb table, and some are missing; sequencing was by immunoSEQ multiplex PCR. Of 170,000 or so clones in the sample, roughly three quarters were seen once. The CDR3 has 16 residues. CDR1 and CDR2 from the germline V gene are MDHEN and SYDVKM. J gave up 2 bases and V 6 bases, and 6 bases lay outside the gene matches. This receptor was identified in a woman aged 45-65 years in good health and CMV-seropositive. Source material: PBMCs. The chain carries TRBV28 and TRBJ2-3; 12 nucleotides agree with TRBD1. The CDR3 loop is CASRGGTGGNTDTQYF. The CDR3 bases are TGTGCCAGCAGGGGCGGGACAGGGGGCAACACAGATACGCAGTATTTT.